These 21 T cell receptor beta chains were all obtained from the same sample, sequenced in a study of shared clonotypes between healthy human individuals. TCRdb's table, derived via immunoSEQ multiplex PCR, lists solely in-frame clones and lacks some. The table has a few hundred thousand clones, approximately 71% seen once. The source material was PBMCs. These receptors were obtained from a woman aged 40 to 50 in good health. Some clones in this sample may be carry-over from other donors' samples.

The chain has TRBV30 and TRBJ1-5; D ambiguous. CDR1 GTSNPN and CDR2 SVGIG come from the germline V gene (reference sequence). This CDR3 spans 13 amino acids. Trimming stripped 3 bases from V and 3 bases from J, with 9 bases between. The CDR3 DNA sequence: TGTGCCTGGAGGGACGGATTCAATCAGCCCCAGCATTTT. This translates into CAWRDGFNQPQHF.

About this clone itself: An end of the junction does not agree with germline; a read error may underlie this. The gene calls are TRBV7-9 and TRBJ1-2; D remains ambiguous. CDR1 is SEHNR, CDR2 FQNEAQ, per germline (reference sequence). CDR3 length: 12 residues. For the CDR3, the DNA is TGTGCCAGCACCTTAACCAACTATGGCTACACCTTC. It yields the protein CASTLTNYGYTF.

The chain is built from TRBV9 and TRBJ2-1, with D possibly being TRBD2 (6 bases). Trimming pared 3 bases from V and 10 bases from J, leaving 17 bases between. Germline V lookup: CDR1 SGDLS, CDR2 YYNGEE. CDR3 length: 14 residues. The CDR3, as DNA: TGTGCCAGCAGCGCCCCCCTTTCGGGAGTCGAGCAGTTCTTC. Residues: CASSAPLSGVEQFF.

This clone appeared many times. The chain is built from TRBV7-2 and TRBJ2-3, with D maybe TRBD2 (5 bases). Germline lookup yields CDR1 SGHTA and CDR2 FQGNSA. V shed 3 bases and J shed 4 bases, with 11 bases lying between them. CDR3 length: 14 amino acids. CDR3 coding DNA: TGTGCCAGCAGCTTTCTGGGGAGCTCAGATACGCAGTATTTT. This translates into CASSFLGSSDTQYF.

The count of this clone is one. The chain has TRBV29-1 and TRBJ2-7, with D perhaps given as TRBD1 or TRBD2 (5 bases each). V was shortened by 7 bases and J by 0 bases, with 13 bases between the two germline ends. The CDR3 length is 13 residues. Germline assignment: CDR1 SQVTM and CDR2 ANQGSEA. CDR3 sequence: CSARDGNSYEQYF. The CDR3 DNA is TGCAGCGCCCGGGACGGTAACTCCTACGAGCAGTACTTC.

The V gene is TRBV19, the J gene TRBJ1-5; the D gene is possibly TRBD1 (6 bases). CDR3 length equals 14 residues. V lost 3 bases and J 5 bases, leaving 11 bases between the germline ends. Per germline, CDR1 LNHDA and CDR2 SQIVND (reference sequence). CDR3 sequence (DNA): TGTGCCAGTAGTATGTCAGGGGCGGATCAGCCCCAGCATTTT. Translated: CASSMSGADQPQHF.

This chain uses TRBV30 with TRBJ2-7; D gene ambiguous. V was clipped by 4 bases and J by 2 bases, with 12 bases between them. The CDR3 length is 13 residues. Looked up from germline, CDR1 is GTSNPN and CDR2 is SVGIG (reference sequence). The DNA of the CDR3 is TGTGCCTGGACGGTTGGTTTCGCCTACGAGCAGTACTTC. It translates to CAWTVGFAYEQYF.

Only one count was recorded for this clone. This likely came from a read error, as a far larger clone is one base away. The chain is built from TRBV11-2 and TRBJ2-5; D may be TRBD2 (5 bases). The V end lost 5 bases, the J end lost 1 base, and 17 bases lay between the germline ends. Per the germline V gene, CDR1 is SGHAT and CDR2 is FQNNGV. This CDR3 has 16 amino acids. CDR3 DNA: TGTGCCAGCAGCCTACGGGGAGCCATATTCCAAGAGACCCAGTACTTC. This encodes CASSLRGAIFQETQYF.

This sequence joins TRBV14 and TRBJ2-3; the D gene could be TRBD1 or TRBD2 (5 bases each). The V end was cut by 1 base, the J end by 0 bases, with 14 bases between. Germline V lookup: CDR1 SGHDN, CDR2 FVKESK. The CDR3 totals 17 residues. This chain's CDR3 is CASSQGWSGRSTDTQYF. As DNA, the CDR3 is TGTGCCAGCAGCCAAGGGTGGTCGGGACGGAGCACAGATACGCAGTATTTT.

The chain joins TRBV29-1 to TRBJ1-2, with D hard to call. The CDR3 sequence is 13 residues long. Germline values: CDR1 SQVTM, CDR2 ANQGSEA. V was shortened by 4 bases and J by 8 bases, with 17 bases between the two germline ends. The CDR3 sequence is CSVGSGLPRGYTF. The CDR3, as DNA: TGCAGCGTTGGGTCGGGCCTCCCAAGGGGCTACACCTTC.

This clone was found a few times. The V call is TRBV18, the J call TRBJ1-1; no definite D call. The V end was cut by 2 bases, the J end by 0 bases, with 7 bases between. The CDR3 sequence is 14 residues long. Germline V gene data show CDR1 as KGHSH and CDR2 as LQKENI. CDR3 sequence reads: CASSPASLNTEAFF. The DNA of the CDR3 is TGTGCCAGCTCACCAGCCAGCCTGAACACTGAAGCTTTCTTT.

The V and J genes are TRBV19 and TRBJ2-7; TRBD2 might be the D (5 bases). The CDR3 covers 17 residues. CDR1 LNHDA and CDR2 SQIVND come from the germline V gene (reference sequence). The germline V and J ends were trimmed by 1 base and 2 bases, with 18 bases remaining between them. The CDR3 DNA reads TGTGCCAGTAGTATAGCCCCTCCTTTTCTAGCACCCTACGAGCAGTACTTC. Translated, it gives CASSIAPPFLAPYEQYF.

The chain is built from TRBV21-1 and TRBJ2-7; TRBD2 is taken as the D call from the table, unchecked against the DNA. TRBV21-1 is described as a pseudogene. The CDR3 loop spans 15 amino acids. CDR3: CASSNREGVAYEQYF. In DNA form, the CDR3 reads TGTGCCAGCAGCAATCGTGAGGGAGTGGCCTACGAGCAGTACTTC.

V is TRBV6-1 and J is TRBJ2-1, with 10 bases identical to TRBD1. Germline V gene sequence: CDR1 MNHNS, CDR2 SASEGT. This CDR3 contains 12 residues. Trimming cost V 5 bases and J 15 bases; bases outside gene matches: 7. CDR3 DNA sequence: TGTGCCAGCAGTAACAGGGACAGGGGCGGGTTCTTC. Translated, it gives CASSNRDRGGFF.

CDR3 sequence: CATSRDPRQMNTEAFF. CDR3 DNA sequence: TGTGCCACCAGCAGAGACCCGAGACAGATGAACACTGAAGCTTTCTTT. The chain couples TRBV15 to TRBJ1-1; possibly TRBD1 for D (5 bases). The CDR3 is 16 amino acids. V lost 0 bases and J lost 0, with 11 bases in between. Germline loops: CDR1 LNHNV, CDR2 YYDKDF (reference sequence).

Turning to this clone: At one of its ends the junction is not consistent with the germline gene, which may arise from a read error. The V call is TRBV30, the J call TRBJ2-3; TRBD1 is a possible D gene (5 bases). Germline V gene lookup returns CDR1 GTSNPN and CDR2 SVGIG (reference sequence). The CDR3 has 10 amino acids. For the CDR3, the DNA is TGTGCCTGGAGCTACGTGGGGCAGAAATTT. Encoded protein: CAWSYVGQKF.

This sequence joins TRBV5-4 and TRBJ2-3; 9 bases map to TRBD2. Germline CDR1 and CDR2: SGHNT and YYREEE (reference sequence). The V and J ends lost 4 bases and 2 bases, in that order; junction bases with no gene match: 5. This CDR3 contains 15 residues. The CDR3 DNA follows: TGTGCCAGCAGCACCGGGACTAGCCTCACAGATACGCAGTATTTT. Its translation: CASSTGTSLTDTQYF. The variable domain in full, completed from reference TRBV5-4 and TRBJ2-3, reads ETGVTQSPTHLIKTRGQQVTLRCSSQSGHNTVSWYQQALGQGPQFIFQYYREEENGRGNFPPRFSGLQFPNYSSELNVNALELDDSALYLCASSTGTSLTDTQYFGPGTRLTVL.

Notes on this clone: This likely stems from a read error, as it lies one base from a far larger clone. Other DNA variants within this sample encode the same CDR3. The chain employs TRBV29-1 and TRBJ1-1; D unclear. This CDR3 is 11 amino acids long. CDR1 and CDR2 from the germline V gene are SQVTM and ANQGSEA. With 5 bases removed from V and 11 bases from J, the gap between germline ends came to 15 bases. The CDR3 here is CSVWDGGLAFF. The CDR3 nucleotides read TGCAGCGTTTGGGATGGAGGTCTGGCTTTCTTT.

This clone showed up just once. The V call is TRBV5-1, the J call TRBJ1-1; TRBD1 aligns across 8 bases. The CDR3 is made up of 14 amino acids. The V gene's germline CDR1 is SGHRS and CDR2 YFSETQ. V trimming: 3 bases; J trimming: 1 base; junction bases outside the gene matches: 2. This CDR3 is CASSSGQGNTEAFF. In DNA form, the CDR3 reads TGCGCCAGCAGCTCCGGACAGGGGAACACTGAAGCTTTCTTT.

This chain uses TRBV5-1 with TRBJ2-7, with no clear D. The CDR3 has 14 amino acids. Germline CDR1 is SGHRS and CDR2 is YFSETQ. With 3 bases removed from V and 3 bases from J, the gap between germline ends came to 13 bases. The CDR3 sequence is CASSSQWASYEQYF. CDR3 nucleotides: TGCGCCAGCAGCTCTCAATGGGCCAGCTACGAGCAGTACTTC.

This clone showed up many times. This sample includes further DNA sequences coding for the same CDR3. This chain uses TRBV4-2 with TRBJ1-1; a possible D gene is TRBD1 (6 bases). This CDR3 region has 15 residues. The V gene's germline CDR1 is LGHNA and CDR2 YNFKEQ. Trimming stripped 1 base from V and 4 bases from J, with 13 bases between. CDR3 sequence (DNA): TGTGCCAGCAGCCAAGGTCCAGGGGCGAGCACTGAAGCTTTCTTT. Its protein is CASSQGPGASTEAFF.